This TCR beta chain comes out of a study of T-cell memory formation after mild COVID-19. In this sample, this clonotype turned up once. What it binds is not known. At one end the junction does not follow the germline gene, possibly because of a read error. MiXCR, applied by TCRdb to the 5' RACE reads, yields one record per CDR3 protein. The sample yields some 130,000 distinct CDR3 sequences, 20% to 25% seen once. Germline lookup yields CDR1 SSHAT and CDR2 FNYEAQ (reference sequence). CDR3 size: 15 residues. Study findings and constraints: Pre-infection memory harbored some responding clones, suggesting cross-reactive memory joined.

This clonotype originated in an adult woman who had mild COVID-19 (a few samples of this study predate the infection). Cell type and time point are not known. Material: PBMCs or a T cell subset sorted from them (not recorded which). The chain employs TRBV7-7 and TRBJ2-5; 7 nucleotides line up with TRBD1. The CDR3 spells CASSDIGTAEETQYF. CDR3 in DNA: TGTGCTAGCAGCGACATCGGGACAGCTGAAGAGACCCAGTACTTC.